The present T cell receptor beta chain was sequenced within a study of Graves' ophthalmopathy and Graves' hyperthyroidism. V gave up 0 bases and J gave up 5 bases, with 17 bases separating them. Germline CDR1 is SGDLS and CDR2 is YYNGEE. The CDR3 loop spans 16 amino acids. This clonotype was seen more than once but under ten times. Transcripts of RNA were the source for amplifying TCR beta CDR3 regions. HTBI-primed RT-PCR formed the first round, and a multiplex PCR formed the second. From the multiplex PCR reads, TCRdb called clonotypes with MiXCR, one entry per CDR3 protein. The sample has about 700,000 distinct CDR3 sequences; 40% are singletons. Sampling 10 ml of fresh peripheral blood provided the PBMCs.

Material: peripheral blood. This sequence was found in an adult man with Graves' ophthalmopathy. The chain carries TRBV9 and TRBJ2-5, with D perhaps matching TRBD2 (5 bases). CDR3 sequence reads: CASSVGTSDTGETQYF. CDR3 in DNA: TGTGCCAGCAGCGTAGGAACGAGCGACACGGGGGAGACCCAGTACTTC.